This TCR beta chain was identified in a study of OX40 agonist ivuxolimab in advanced cancers. Study-wide findings and caveats: Still undetermined is the antigen specificity of the expanded peripheral T cells.

CDR3 length equals 15 residues. Germline CDR1 SGHTA, CDR2 FQGNSA. V lost 5 bases to trimming and J lost 4 bases; unmatched junction nucleotides: 7. This clone has only one observation. Its antigen is still unknown. Some clones are missing from TCRdb's copy, which holds only in-frame ones; the method was immunoSEQ multiplex PCR. The sample lists around 100,000 clones, less than 95% occurring once. It was autoimmune disease history or systemic immunosuppression that excluded patients. The V call is TRBV7-2, the J call TRBJ1-3; 8 bases align to TRBD1. The source was CD4+ or CD8+ T cells sorted from blood, collected in a trial of the OX40 agonist ivuxolimab. This TCR came from an adult with an advanced solid tumor such as melanoma, head and neck, liver or kidney cancer. CDR3 sequence: CASSPRTGKGNTIYF. The CDR3 DNA reads TGTGCCAGCAGCCCAAGGACAGGGAAGGGAAACACCATATATTTT.